Listed below are T cell receptor beta chains from one sample, sequenced in a study of OX40 agonist ivuxolimab in advanced cancers. TCRdb keeps only in-frame clones here, not all; method: immunoSEQ multiplex PCR. Found here are roughly 84,000 clones, over 70% of them singletons; the top ten hold approximately 4.6%. The material was CD4+ or CD8+ T cells sorted from blood, obtained in a trial of the OX40 agonist ivuxolimab. The receptors were sampled from an adult with an advanced solid tumor such as melanoma, head and neck, liver or kidney cancer. Both conserved end residues are part of each CDR3. The D gene is left open where the match is weak. The size of a clone is reported for some rows only, either as once, few or many, or as a class for expanded clones.

v_call	clone_size	j_call	d_call	cdr3_nt	cdr3_aa
TRBV6-5	NA	TRBJ1-2	TRBD1	TGTGCCAGCAGTAGGGGGCCTTATGCAGGCTACACCTTC	CASSRGPYAGYTF
TRBV7-2	NA	TRBJ1-1	NA	TGTGCCAGCAGATTCCCCAGGTCGGGGGACACTGAAGCTTTCTTT	CASRFPRSGDTEAFF
TRBV5-4	NA	TRBJ1-1	TRBD1	TGTGCCAGCAGCTCCTCAACAGGGGGAGGCACTGAAGCTTTCTTT	CASSSSTGGGTEAFF
TRBV6-1	NA	TRBJ1-5	NA	TGTGCCAGCAGTGAAGATCGGACAGAAAATCAGCCCCAGCATTTT	CASSEDRTENQPQHF
TRBV25-1	NA	TRBJ2-1	NA	TGTGCCAGCAGTGGTACAGGGCATGAGCAGTTCTTC	CASSGTGHEQFF
TRBV6-6	NA	TRBJ1-2	NA	TGTGCCAGCAGTTATTCCCGGGGATATGGCTACACCTTC	CASSYSRGYGYTF
TRBV7-7	NA	TRBJ2-6	NA	TGTGCCAGCAGCCTAACATGGCCACAAAGTCGGGCCAACGTCCTGACTTTC	CASSLTWPQSRANVLTF
TRBV5-1	NA	TRBJ1-5	TRBD1	TGCGCCAGCACACAGGGGGGGTTCAGGGATCAGCCCCAGCATTTT	CASTQGGFRDQPQHF
TRBV10-3	few	TRBJ1-2	NA	TGTGCCATCAGTGAGTCATTCGGCCAGGGAAACTATGGCTACACCTTC	CAISESFGQGNYGYTF
TRBV4-1	few	TRBJ1-2	TRBD1	TGCGCCAGCAGTCTCTATCCCGGGACAGAGCCAGAGGTGCATGGCTACACCTTC	CASSLYPGTEPEVHGYTF
TRBV23-1	NA	TRBJ2-4	TRBD1	TGCGCCAGCAGTCATCCGGACAGGGCCGCCCAAAACATTCAGTACTTC	CASSHPDRAAQNIQYF
TRBV5-1	NA	TRBJ2-3	TRBD1	TGCGCCAGCAGCCCCCTGGCGCCGGGACAGGGGGATTATACGCAGTATTTT	CASSPLAPGQGDYTQYF
TRBV27	NA	TRBJ1-5	NA	TGTGCCAGCAGTCCCCGCCTGGGAGCGGGCAATCAGCCCCAGCATTTT	CASSPRLGAGNQPQHF
TRBV6-1	NA	TRBJ1-3	TRBD1	TGTGCCAGCAGGGACAGGGCTGGAAACACCATATATTTT	CASRDRAGNTIYF
TRBV27	NA	TRBJ1-1	NA	TGTGCCAGCAGAAGGGGAAGCACTGAAGCTTTCTTT	CASRRGSTEAFF
TRBV29-1	NA	TRBJ2-5	TRBD1	TGCAGCGTAGGGACAGGGCAAAGAGAGACCCAGTACTTC	CSVGTGQRETQYF
TRBV7-9	NA	TRBJ2-1	NA	TGTGCCAGCAGTGATGCCCCCCACAATGAGCAGTTCTTC	CASSDAPHNEQFF
TRBV6-5	NA	TRBJ2-1	NA	TGTGCCAGCAGTTACTCCCCTCTAGGTTGGGGTGAGCAGTTCTTC	CASSYSPLGWGEQFF
TRBV6-5	NA	TRBJ2-5	NA	TGTGCCAGCAGTTACTCGGTGCAGGGGACGGAAGAGACCCAGTACTTC	CASSYSVQGTEETQYF
TRBV7-8	NA	TRBJ1-1	NA	TGTGCCAGCAGCTCTGATATGAACACTGAAGCTTTCTTT	CASSSDMNTEAFF
TRBV6-6	NA	TRBJ2-5	NA	TGTGCCAGCAGTTTCCGGGACCAAGAGACCCAGTACTTC	CASSFRDQETQYF
TRBV5-1	NA	TRBJ2-7	NA	TGCGCCAGCAGCTTGGGGGCAGGGATGTCGTACGAGCAGTACTTC	CASSLGAGMSYEQYF
TRBV9	few	TRBJ2-7	TRBD2	TGTGCCAGCAGCGTAGGACTAGCGGGAGGGTACTACGAGCAGTACTTC	CASSVGLAGGYYEQYF
TRBV6-5	NA	TRBJ2-7	TRBD1	TGTGCCAGCAGTTACCAAACAGGGGATCCCTACGAGCAGTACTTC	CASSYQTGDPYEQYF
TRBV9	NA	TRBJ1-4	TRBD1	TGTGCCAGCAGCGTAGGAGTCGGGACAGGGAATGAAAAACTGTTTTTT	CASSVGVGTGNEKLFF
TRBV2	NA	TRBJ1-2	NA	TGTGCCAGCAGTGAACTCCGACTATCAACATTTAACTATGGCTACACCTTC	CASSELRLSTFNYGYTF
TRBV7-6	NA	TRBJ1-1	NA	TGTGCCAGCAGCTTAGACTCCCCGAACACTGAAGCTTTCTTT	CASSLDSPNTEAFF
TRBV5-1	NA	TRBJ1-6	TRBD1	TGCGCCAGCAGCCGGGACAGGGACTATAATTCACCCCTCCACTTT	CASSRDRDYNSPLHF
TRBV15	NA	TRBJ1-5	NA	TGTGCCACCAGCGAGCTAGCCTTATATAGCAATCAGCCCCAGCATTTT	CATSELALYSNQPQHF
TRBV6-1	NA	TRBJ2-6	NA	TGTGCCAGCAGTGAACGGGGGTCTGGGGCCAACGTCCTGACTTTC	CASSERGSGANVLTF
TRBV5-1	NA	TRBJ2-5	TRBD1	TGCGCCAGCAGCTTGAACAGGGGAGAGACCCAGTACTTC	CASSLNRGETQYF